Listed here are 6 T cell receptor beta chains from one sample, sequenced in a study of identical twins. TCRdb independently ran MiXCR on the 5' RACE reads; one entry per CDR3 protein. The data hold around 300,000 distinct CDR3 sequences, with 8% to 9% observed a single time. This same sample was also part of a study on yellow fever vaccine responses in identical twins.

The sample consisted of memory (CD45RO+) T cells sorted from blood. These TCRs come from a young woman in good health.

This clonotype was recorded at least ten times. This chain links TRBV29-1 with TRBJ2-1; D not certain. Per the germline V gene, CDR1 is SQVTM and CDR2 is ANQGSEA. V was trimmed by 8 bases and J by 6 bases, leaving 17 bases between them. The CDR3 has 13 amino acids. CDR3 sequence: CSPDSVTGNEQFF. Written as DNA, the CDR3 is TGCAGCCCCGATTCGGTGACCGGCAATGAGCAGTTCTTC.

This clonotype was observed at least ten times. The chain carries TRBV9 and TRBJ2-1; D may be TRBD1 or TRBD2 (5 bases each). From germline, CDR1 is SGDLS and CDR2 YYNGEE. The CDR3 covers 14 residues. V was cut by 2 bases and J by 8 bases, with 14 bases left in between. The CDR3 loop is CASSVWGTTYEQFF. Written as DNA, the CDR3 is TGTGCCAGCAGCGTTTGGGGGACCACATATGAGCAGTTCTTC.

The sample holds a few counts of this clonotype. V and J are TRBV10-3 and TRBJ2-7; D tentatively reads TRBD1 or TRBD2 (5 bases each). This CDR3 region has 15 residues. Trimming pared 0 bases from V and 0 bases from J, leaving 9 bases between. The germline gives CDR1 ENHRY, CDR2 SYGVKD. Written as DNA, the CDR3 is TGTGCCATCAGTGAGTCTGGGGACGGCTCCTACGAGCAGTACTTC. Translation: CAISESGDGSYEQYF.

This clonotype has just a few counts. This chain joins TRBV20-1 and TRBJ1-1, with D possibly being TRBD1 (6 bases). This CDR3 comprises 15 residues. CDR1 DFQATT and CDR2 SNEGSKA come from the germline V gene (reference sequence). Trimming pared 1 base from V and 1 base from J, leaving 13 bases between. The CDR3 nucleotides are TGCAGTGCTAGAGGCAGGGGATTACCGAACACTGAAGCTTTCTTT. Its translation: CSARGRGLPNTEAFF.

This clonotype was seen repeatedly, ten times or more. This sequence joins TRBV29-1 and TRBJ1-4, with 7 nucleotides matching TRBD1. CDR1 SQVTM and CDR2 ANQGSEA come from the germline V gene. The V gene end was trimmed by 6 bases and the J gene end by 8 bases; junction bases not matched to a gene: 12. There are 14 residues in the CDR3. CDR3 sequence reads: CSVLLQGSGEKLFF. DNA for the CDR3: TGCAGCGTGCTCCTACAGGGGAGTGGCGAAAAACTGTTTTTT.

The J gene is TRBJ2-5, the V gene TRBV5-6; no clear D. CDR1 is SGHDT and CDR2 is YYEEEE in the germline V gene. This CDR3 spans 14 amino acids. The V end was cut by 3 bases, the J end by 5 bases, with 14 bases between. The CDR3 nucleotides are TGTGCCAGCAGCTCCTCCCTTCTTGGGGAGACCCAGTACTTC. Protein product: CASSSSLLGETQYF.